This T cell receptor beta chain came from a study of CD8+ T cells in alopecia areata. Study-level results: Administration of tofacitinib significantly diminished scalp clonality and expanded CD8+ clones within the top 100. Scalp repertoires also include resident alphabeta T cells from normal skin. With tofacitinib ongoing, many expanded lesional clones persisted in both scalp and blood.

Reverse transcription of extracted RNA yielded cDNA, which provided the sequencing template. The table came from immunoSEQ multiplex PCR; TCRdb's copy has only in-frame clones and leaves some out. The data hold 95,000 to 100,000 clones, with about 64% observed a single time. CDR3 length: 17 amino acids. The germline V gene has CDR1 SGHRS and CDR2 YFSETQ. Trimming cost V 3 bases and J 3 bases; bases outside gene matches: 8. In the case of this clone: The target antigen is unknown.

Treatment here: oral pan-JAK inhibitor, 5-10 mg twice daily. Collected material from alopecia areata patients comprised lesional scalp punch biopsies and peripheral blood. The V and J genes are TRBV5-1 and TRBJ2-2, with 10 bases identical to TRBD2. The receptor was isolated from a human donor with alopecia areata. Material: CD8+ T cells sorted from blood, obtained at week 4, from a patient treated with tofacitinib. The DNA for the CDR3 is TGCGCCAGCAGCTCGGGACTAGCGAGTTTTGACACCGGGGAGCTGTTTTTT. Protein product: CASSSGLASFDTGELFF.